These 3 T cell receptor beta chains share one sample of origin, sequenced in a study of blood T cell repertoires in COVID-19. Some clones are missing from TCRdb's copy, which holds only in-frame ones; the method was immunoSEQ multiplex PCR. The sample lists approximately 210,000 clones; 82% were seen once. Sequenced input: PBMCs or T cells enriched from blood (not recorded which). Receptors originate from a woman in her sixties who had recovered from COVID-19.

The chain carries TRBV12-5 and TRBJ2-3; no firm D call. Between the trimmed V and J ends, which lost 6 bases and 2 bases, there was a span of 9 bases. The CDR3 totals 13 residues. The V gene's germline CDR1 is LGHNT and CDR2 FRNRAP. The CDR3 is CASGQSLTDTQYF. The CDR3 DNA sequence: TGTGCTAGTGGCCAGTCCCTCACAGATACGCAGTATTTT.

The table lists this clone with a count of one. This CDR3 is also generated by other DNA sequences in the sample. CDR3 region: CASSPSSYNEQFF. CDR3 DNA sequence: TGTGCCAGCAGCCCCAGCTCCTACAATGAGCAGTTCTTC. The chain recombines TRBV7-9 with TRBJ2-1; D unresolved. Trimming removed 5 bases from V and 0 bases from J, with 5 bases in between. The germline V gene encodes CDR1 SEHNR and CDR2 FQNEAQ (reference sequence). The length of the CDR3 is 13 residues.

This rearrangement joins TRBV19 to TRBJ1-1, with D maybe TRBD1 (5 bases). This CDR3 comprises 13 residues. Germline V gene data show CDR1 as LNHDA and CDR2 as SQIVND (reference sequence). Trimming shortened V by 6 bases and J by 5 bases, and 13 bases separated the two germline ends. In nucleotides, the CDR3 is TGTGCCAGTAGCTTAGGGGCTTGGACTGAAGCTTTCTTT. Amino acid sequence: CASSLGAWTEAFF.